These T cell receptor beta chains were read from a single sample in a study of T cell responses to AZD1222 COVID-19 vaccine. Repertoires were generated with immunoSEQ multiplex PCR, while TCRdb's copy carries only in-frame clones and drops some. The profile shows approximately 120,000 clones, around 90% of them singletons. This specimen consisted of peripheral blood, obtained on day 0 of AZD1222 vaccination. These receptor sequences come from an adult in good health. CDR3s include the opening cysteine and the closing phenylalanine or tryptophan. Fields, in order: CDR3 length, clone size, D gene, V gene, J gene, CDR3 DNA, CDR3 protein. The D gene is left open where the match is weak. Rows may omit the clone size; those that give it use once, few, many or a size class.

length: 15
size: .
D: TRBD1
V: TRBV27
J: TRBJ1-5
DNA: TGTGCCAGCAGACCCGGGACAGGGGGCAATCAGCCCCAGCATTTT
CDR3: CASRPGTGGNQPQHF

length: 12
size: .
D: .
V: TRBV28
J: TRBJ2-3
DNA: TGTGCCAGCAGTTTAATGCCAGATACGCAGTATTTT
CDR3: CASSLMPDTQYF

length: 13
size: .
D: .
V: TRBV29-1
J: TRBJ2-1
DNA: TGCAGCGTTGAGGACGCTGGTACGAATGAGCAGTTCTTC
CDR3: CSVEDAGTNEQFF

length: 12
size: .
D: TRBD2
V: TRBV7-9
J: TRBJ2-5
DNA: TGTGCCAGCAGTACTAGCGGAGAGACCCAGTACTTC
CDR3: CASSTSGETQYF

length: 16
size: .
D: TRBD1
V: TRBV7-3
J: TRBJ2-6
DNA: TGTGCCAGCAGCTTAGGACAGGGGTCTGGGGCCAACGTCCTGACTTTC
CDR3: CASSLGQGSGANVLTF

length: 16
size: once
D: .
V: TRBV27
J: TRBJ1-5
DNA: TGTGCCAGCAGTTTACTGGGGTCCGGGGGCAATCAGCCCCAGCATTTT
CDR3: CASSLLGSGGNQPQHF

length: 16
size: .
D: TRBD1
V: TRBV5-3
J: TRBJ1-5
DNA: TGTGCCAGAAGCAAGTCGACAGGGTATAGCAATCAGCCCCAGCATTTT
CDR3: CARSKSTGYSNQPQHF

length: 15
size: .
D: .
V: TRBV5-8
J: TRBJ2-1
DNA: TGTGCCAGCACGCCCGGGGTGGTGGGTTCCCATGAGCAGTTCTTC
CDR3: CASTPGVVGSHEQFF

length: 17
size: .
D: .
V: TRBV4-3
J: TRBJ2-3
DNA: TGCGCCAGCAGCCAAGTCTCCGGGGCCCCACAAGCAGATACGCAGTATTTT
CDR3: CASSQVSGAPQADTQYF

length: 18
size: .
D: .
V: TRBV27
J: TRBJ2-7
DNA: TGTGCCAGCCTAGGCCGTAAAGTTAGCGGGACAGGTTTCTACGAGCAGTACTTC
CDR3: CASLGRKVSGTGFYEQYF

length: 12
size: .
D: .
V: TRBV28
J: TRBJ1-1
DNA: TGTGCCAGCAGTTCCGGGACGTTTGAAGCTTTCTTT
CDR3: CASSSGTFEAFF

length: 15
size: .
D: .
V: TRBV6-1
J: TRBJ2-2
DNA: TGTGCCAGCAGTGAAGTGTCCAGAAACACCGGGGAGCTGTTTTTT
CDR3: CASSEVSRNTGELFF

length: 12
size: .
D: .
V: TRBV27
J: TRBJ1-2
DNA: TGTGCCAGCAGTCCCGGACCAAATGGCTACACCTTC
CDR3: CASSPGPNGYTF

length: 15
size: .
D: .
V: TRBV19
J: TRBJ1-5
DNA: TGTGCCAGTAGTATAGATGGGGTGGACAATCAGCCCCAGCATTTT
CDR3: CASSIDGVDNQPQHF

length: 10
size: .
D: .
V: TRBV2
J: TRBJ2-1
DNA: TGTGCCAGCAGCACCAATGAGCAGTTCTTC
CDR3: CASSTNEQFF

length: 15
size: few
D: .
V: TRBV27
J: TRBJ2-1
DNA: TGTGCCAGCAGTTTTAGCATTCGGCTCGACAATGAGCAGTTCTTC
CDR3: CASSFSIRLDNEQFF